This T cell receptor beta chain originates from a study of blood T cells in healthy people across ages. V shed 3 bases and J 7 bases; nucleotides not matched to a gene: 15. CDR1 is DFQATT and CDR2 is SNEGSKA in the germline V gene (reference sequence). This CDR3 has 16 amino acids. The second PCR ran about 6 to 12 cycles with a sample-barcoded 5' primer and J-beta primers. TCRdb independently ran MiXCR on the 5' RACE reads; one entry per CDR3 protein. Of some 640,000 distinct CDR3 sequences in the sample, about 30% were seen once. This clonotype has ten or more counts. Sequenced material: blood. The receptor was isolated from an elderly woman in good health. V usage is TRBV20-1 and J usage is TRBJ2-7; 10 nucleotides agree with TRBD2. CDR3 sequence: CSARKPTSGATGEQYF. CDR3 nucleotides: TGCAGTGCTAGGAAGCCCACTAGCGGGGCGACGGGGGAGCAGTACTTC.